This T cell receptor (beta chain) was obtained from a study of patients and donors after allogeneic stem cell transplantation (TCRdb year 2020). Per the germline V gene, SGHTA is the CDR1 and FQGTGA is the CDR2. Trimming takes 5 bases from V and 6 bases from J, and the germline ends sit 18 bases apart. The CDR3 runs 15 amino acids, cysteine and phenylalanine included. The only DNA kept is the CDR3, 45 bases in frame from the first base. This clonotype was found a few times. It lacks a known antigen. No base-level quality is on record; no much larger clone is a single base apart. Receptor amplification or capture employed RT-PCR. These reads were obtained on a NextSeq 550. TCRdb trimmed the raw reads at Q25, called clones with MiXCR and kept productive beta chains. Duplicate CDR3 protein sequences are folded into a single record with the most common DNA and genes. In all, the sample holds more than 850,000 distinct CDR3 sequences, and more than 15% of those were seen once. Roughly 6.4% of the sample comes from the top ten.

Rearrangement joined TRBV7-3 to TRBJ2-3; the D gene is possibly TRBD1 or TRBD2, with 5 bases matching each. What was sequenced was blood, either unsorted or a sorted T cell fraction (not recorded which). The TCR was taken from a human donor who was either an allogeneic HSCT recipient or a stem cell or donor lymphocyte infusion donor (not recorded which). It is not recorded whose cells these are; they may come from a transplant donor. The CDR3 region reads CASSPKGPGADTQYF. The nucleotides read TGTGCCAGCAGCCCAAAGGGCCCCGGGGCGGATACGCAGTATTTT.